This T cell receptor beta chain was sequenced for a study of spatial heterogeneity in lung cancer. TCRdb recomputed calls from the 5' RACE reads with MiXCR, one row per CDR3 protein. The sample has tens of thousands of distinct CDR3 sequences, roughly 15% seen once; the top ten hold approximately 60%. The time point was: sample taken at primary tumor resection. Whole RNA came from tumor, nontumor lung or frozen PBMC and was sequenced without being sorted. This CDR3 has 13 residues. The germline CDR1 and CDR2 sequences are ENHRY and SYGVKD. V was clipped by 4 bases and J by 0 bases, with 7 bases between them. This clonotype has only a few counts.

The sequence came from a male donor with early-stage non-small cell lung cancer. Sequencing was performed on PBMCs, taken at surgery. V and J are TRBV10-3 and TRBJ2-7; no firm D call. CDR3 sequence (DNA): TGTGCCATCAGTGTTCAGCGCTCCTACGAGCAGTACTTC. Protein product: CAISVQRSYEQYF.